One and the same sample provided the 6 T cell receptor beta chains below, sequenced in a study of T cell repertoires in cytomegalovirus infection. In TCRdb, the reads were re-called with MiXCR into one record per CDR3 protein. Among roughly 200,000 distinct CDR3 sequences listed, 9.5% were seen once. Sequencing was performed on PBMCs. The receptors shown here come from a human donor in good health (CMV status not recorded). Some clones in this sample may be carry-over from other donors' samples.

This clonotype was seen repeatedly, ten times or more. The chain uses TRBV6-2 or TRBV6-3 and TRBJ2-5, with 7 nucleotides matching TRBD1. The germline CDR1 and CDR2 sequences are MNHEY and SVGEGT. The CDR3 spans 15 residues. V lost 6 bases, J lost 1 base, and 8 bases stayed unmatched. The CDR3 sequence: CASRSQGVPQETQYF. CDR3 bases: TGTGCCAGCAGATCGCAGGGGGTCCCCCAAGAGACCCAGTACTTC.

In this sample, this clonotype turned up many times. The genes are TRBV11-2 and TRBJ2-7; D is uncertain. The CDR3 covers 14 residues. V lost 5 bases to trimming and J lost 2 bases, with 13 bases between them. Germline loops: CDR1 SGHAT, CDR2 FQNNGV. The CDR3 protein is CASSVYRTAYEQYF. The CDR3, as DNA: TGTGCCAGCAGCGTATATCGGACGGCCTACGAGCAGTACTTC.

V and J are TRBV28 and TRBJ2-2; 11 bases are shared with TRBD2. V was clipped by 4 bases and J by 6 bases; unmatched bases: 7. CDR1 is MDHEN, CDR2 SYDVKM, per germline. The CDR3 has 16 amino acids. The CDR3 nucleotides read TGTGCCAGCAGTTCCATAGCGGGAGGGCCCCCCGGGGAGCTGTTTTTT. Protein: CASSSIAGGPPGELFF.

This clonotype was found a few times. The chain has TRBV24-1 and TRBJ1-5, with D perhaps matching TRBD1 (5 bases). CDR1 is KGHDR and CDR2 is SFDVKD in the germline V gene. V shed 6 bases and J shed 1 base, with 12 bases lying between them. There are 15 residues in the CDR3. CDR3 sequence: CATSPRGGSNQPQHF. The DNA of the CDR3 is TGTGCCACCAGTCCTCGGGGGGGAAGCAATCAGCCCCAGCATTTT.

This clonotype was counted at least ten times. The chain has TRBV19 and TRBJ1-2; tentative D call: TRBD1 (5 bases). In germline, CDR1 is LNHDA, CDR2 SQIVND (reference sequence). This CDR3 is built from 14 residues. Between the trimmed V and J ends, which lost 5 bases and 2 bases, there was a span of 12 bases. CDR3 sequence reads: CASSWDAANYGYTF. The CDR3 DNA follows: TGTGCCAGTAGTTGGGACGCCGCCAACTATGGCTACACCTTC.

With regard to this clonotype: A much larger clone differs from this one at a single base, so this may be a read error. This CDR3 fails to terminate in the conserved phenylalanine or tryptophan, so it likely reflects a read error. The chain is built from TRBV27 and TRBJ1-6, with TRBD1 as a possible D gene (6 bases). The germline gives CDR1 MNHEY, CDR2 SMNVEV (reference sequence). Trimming took 3 bases from V and 0 from J, leaving 21 bases between them. This CDR3 region has 20 residues. CDR3 region: CASSFATGTSLSSYNSPLHI. The CDR3 DNA is TGTGCCAGCAGTTTCGCAACAGGGACGTCTTTAAGCTCCTATAATTCACCCCTCCACATT.